One sample yielded the 29 T cell receptor beta chains listed below, sequenced in a study of beta chain features in type 1 diabetes. Since all of the isolated RNA was reverse transcribed, expressed TCRB transcripts were what got sequenced. TCRdb's table, derived via immunoSEQ multiplex PCR, lists solely in-frame clones and lacks some. The table includes about 320,000 clones, around 13% detected once. Source material: central memory CD4+ T cells from blood. These receptors came from a man in his thirties or forties in good health.

The V gene is TRBV10-3, the J gene TRBJ2-5; 7 nucleotides match TRBD1. This CDR3 comprises 13 residues. Germline V gives CDR1 ENHRY, CDR2 SYGVKD. V lost 10 bases and J lost 4; bases outside the gene matches: 9. As DNA, the CDR3 is TGTGCCACCACAGGGGACCTAAGAGAGACCCAGTACTTC. This sequence encodes CATTGDLRETQYF.

This clone was counted only a few times. The J gene is TRBJ1-4, the V gene TRBV4-1, with D uncertain. The CDR3 has 20 amino acids. V was shortened by 0 bases and J by 3 bases, with 23 bases between the two germline ends. Germline values: CDR1 MGHRA, CDR2 YSYEKL. The CDR3 DNA is TGCGCCAGCAGCCAAGAAACCGCGGAGGGCGGCCTTGGGGCTAATGAAAAACTGTTTTTT. This encodes CASSQETAEGGLGANEKLFF.

This clone has at least ten counts. The chain combines TRBV2 with TRBJ1-1; D uncertain. The V gene's germline CDR1 is SNHLY and CDR2 FYNNEI. CDR3 length: 12 amino acids. Deletions cut 0 bases from V and 7 bases from J, with 6 bases between. The CDR3 here is CASSEAWGEAFF. In DNA form, the CDR3 reads TGTGCCAGCAGTGAAGCGTGGGGTGAAGCTTTCTTT.

This clone was seen a few times. The CDR3 coding sequence is TGTGCCAGCAGTTGGGGCCCGGGGGCAGCCGAGCAGTACTTC. Its protein is CASSWGPGAAEQYF. This chain uses TRBV6-1 with TRBJ2-7; TRBD1 or TRBD2 may be the D gene (6 bases each). Germline V gene data show CDR1 as MNHNS and CDR2 as SASEGT. This CDR3 region has 14 residues. The V gene lost 5 bases and the J gene lost 6 bases, with 17 bases spanning the gap.

This clone has just a few counts. This sequence joins TRBV11-2 and TRBJ2-3, with D unclear. The germline CDR1 and CDR2 sequences are SGHAT and FQNNGV. Trimming removed 1 base from V and 3 bases from J, with 5 bases in between. This CDR3 region has 13 residues. CDR3 in DNA: TGTGCCAGCAGCTTAGCGGGTACAGATACGCAGTATTTT. Translated: CASSLAGTDTQYF.

This clone was recorded a few times. The chain joins TRBV18 to TRBJ2-6; D is perhaps TRBD2 (6 bases). Trimming stripped 0 bases from V and 0 bases from J, with 15 bases between. CDR1 KGHSH and CDR2 LQKENI come from the germline V gene. CDR3 length equals 19 residues. CDR3: CASSPPIRETDSGANVLTF. The CDR3, as DNA: TGTGCCAGCTCACCACCAATACGGGAGACAGACTCTGGGGCCAACGTCCTGACTTTC.

This clone has just a few counts. The chain combines TRBV27 with TRBJ1-1; 7 bases match TRBD1. CDR1 and CDR2 (germline): MNHEY, SMNVEV (reference sequence). This CDR3 comprises 14 residues. V shed 4 bases and J 5 bases; nucleotides not matched to a gene: 7. The CDR3 loop reads CASSSRGKRTEAFF. The CDR3 region has the DNA TGTGCCAGCAGTTCCAGGGGGAAGAGAACTGAAGCTTTCTTT.

The CDR3 sequence: CASSYKVGAYEQYV. As DNA, the CDR3 is TGTGCCAGCAGTTACAAGGTCGGGGCCTACGAGCAGTACGTC. The V gene is TRBV6-5, the J gene TRBJ2-7; D possibly corresponds to TRBD2 (5 bases). The CDR3 has 14 amino acids. Germline values: CDR1 MNHEY, CDR2 SVGAGI. Trimming left V 2 bases short and J 2 bases short, with 10 bases between.

J is TRBJ1-1 and V is TRBV27; 8 nucleotides agree with TRBD1. V trimming: 3 bases; J trimming: 2 bases; junction bases outside the gene matches: 5. Germline CDR1 reads MNHEY; CDR2 reads SMNVEV (reference sequence). This CDR3 is built from 15 residues. CDR3 coding DNA: TGTGCCAGCAGTTTTGGGACAGGAAAAAACACTGAAGCTTTCTTT. Its translation: CASSFGTGKNTEAFF.

The chain joins TRBV7-2 to TRBJ2-1, with 8 nucleotides matching TRBD2. J lost 9 bases, V lost 5 bases, and 15 bases had no gene match. Germline V gives CDR1 SGHTA, CDR2 FQGNSA. There are 16 residues in the CDR3. The CDR3 spells CASSPLIPGGAGEQFF. The DNA for the CDR3 is TGTGCCAGCAGCCCACTCATCCCCGGGGGGGCGGGTGAGCAGTTCTTC.

This chain uses TRBV9 with TRBJ1-3, with no clear D. The V gene's germline CDR1 is SGDLS and CDR2 YYNGEE. This CDR3 spans 15 amino acids. V was clipped by 1 base and J by 0 bases, with 8 bases between them. The CDR3 coding sequence is TGTGCCAGCAGCGTATGGGGTCTCTCTGGAAACACCATATATTTT. Amino acids: CASSVWGLSGNTIYF.

This chain connects TRBV7-3 to TRBJ2-7; 8 positions agree with TRBD2. The CDR3 runs to 15 residues. The V gene end was trimmed by 5 bases and the J gene end by 2 bases; junction bases not matched to a gene: 8. The germline gives CDR1 SGHTA, CDR2 FQGTGA. For the CDR3, the DNA is TGTGCCAGCAGCAGCTCGGGGGGGTCCCCCTACGAGCAGTACTTC. This codes for CASSSSGGSPYEQYF. Full variable domain (missing parts from reference TRBV7-3 and TRBJ2-7): GAGVSQTPSNKVTEKGKYVELRCDPISGHTALYWYRQSLGQGPEFLIYFQGTGAADDSGLPNDRFFAVRPEGSVSTLKIQRTERGDSAVYLCASSSSGGSPYEQYFGPGTRLTVT.

This clone has just a few counts. The chain uses TRBV6-1 and TRBJ1-4, with D unclear. The CDR3 runs to 12 residues. Per the germline V gene, CDR1 is MNHNS and CDR2 is SASEGT. Trimming took 6 bases from V and 13 from J, leaving 15 bases between them. The CDR3 is CASRYTEGTLFF. Here the CDR3 DNA reads TGTGCCAGCAGGTACACGGAGGGTACACTGTTTTTT.

In regard to this clone: It may be a read error: a sequence one base away is much more abundant. This chain uses TRBV7-2 with TRBJ2-1; weak D call: TRBD2 (7 bases). Germline-derived CDR1 and CDR2 are SGHTA and FQGNSA. The length of the CDR3 is 16 residues. In nucleotides, the CDR3 is TGCGCCAGCAGCTCTATCGGCGGGGGCTATTACAATGAGCAGTTCTTC. It specifies CASSSIGGGYYNEQFF.

This clone came up a few times. The chain has TRBV6-6 and TRBJ2-2, with D perhaps TRBD2 (6 bases). Germline CDR1 reads MNHNY; CDR2 reads SVGAGI (reference sequence). Between the trimmed V and J ends, which lost 4 bases and 0 bases, there was a span of 12 bases. The CDR3 extends over 16 amino acids. The CDR3 loop is CASSFLAGTNTGELFF. Here the CDR3 DNA reads TGTGCCAGCAGTTTCTTGGCGGGGACGAACACCGGGGAGCTGTTTTTT.

V gene TRBV2 combines with J gene TRBJ2-2; D is unresolved. The germline CDR1 and CDR2 sequences are SNHLY and FYNNEI. The CDR3 has 12 residues. The V and J ends lost 8 bases and 8 bases respectively, with 12 bases between them. The chain's CDR3 is CASGREAGELFF. The DNA for the CDR3 is TGTGCCAGCGGACGAGAAGCGGGGGAGCTGTTTTTT.

The chain has TRBV5-1 and TRBJ2-6; D unresolved. From germline, CDR1 is SGHRS and CDR2 YFSETQ. Deletions cut 4 bases from V and 0 bases from J, with 8 bases between. The CDR3 extends over 15 amino acids. The CDR3 here is CASSHQFSGANVLTF. The CDR3 DNA reads as TGCGCCAGCAGCCACCAATTCTCTGGGGCCAACGTCCTGACTTTC.

This clone showed up just a few times. The CDR3, as DNA: TGTGCAAGTCGCTTAGCGAGGCTAGCGGGATGTCGGGAGACCCAGTACTTC. Translation gives CASRLARLAGCRETQYF. J is TRBJ2-5 and V is TRBV12-2; the table assigns TRBD2, which was not confirmed against the DNA. TRBV12-2 counts as a pseudogene. This CDR3 has 17 residues.

The rearrangement uses TRBV4-1 and TRBJ2-1, with D possibly being TRBD1 (5 bases). V was cut by 1 base and J by 9 bases, with 13 bases left in between. This CDR3 is built from 14 residues. Germline CDR1 MGHRA, CDR2 YSYEKL. DNA for the CDR3: TGCGCCAGCAGCCAAGGACAGTCGGCCGGTGAGCAGTTCTTC. Translating gives CASSQGQSAGEQFF.

This clone has more than one count but fewer than ten. CDR3 region: CASSQIPIGGEQFF. In nucleotides, the CDR3 is TGCGCCAGCAGCCAAATCCCGATTGGCGGTGAGCAGTTCTTC. The J gene is TRBJ2-1, the V gene TRBV4-3; D not resolved. Deletions cut 2 bases from V and 9 bases from J, with 14 bases between. Per the germline V gene, CDR1 is LGHNA and CDR2 is YSLEER. This CDR3 contains 14 residues.

This clone was found a few times. This chain links TRBV10-3 with TRBJ2-3, with TRBD2 matching 7 bases. This CDR3 region has 15 residues. From germline, CDR1 is ENHRY and CDR2 SYGVKD. V trimming: 3 bases; J trimming: 0 bases; junction bases outside the gene matches: 3. CDR3 amino acids: CAISDLAASTDTQYF. The DNA for the CDR3 is TGTGCCATCAGTGATCTAGCGGCTAGCACAGATACGCAGTATTTT.

This clone was observed a handful of times. The chain couples TRBV11-2 to TRBJ2-2; D unresolved. CDR1 and CDR2 from the germline V gene are SGHAT and FQNNGV. The length of the CDR3 is 12 residues. V lost 3 bases and J 1 base, leaving 0 bases between the germline ends. The CDR3 DNA is TGTGCCAGCAGCTTGAACACCGGGGAGCTGTTTTTT. It encodes CASSLNTGELFF.

This clone was observed many times. This chain connects TRBV6-5 to TRBJ2-5; the match to TRBD2 covers 9 bases. Germline V gives CDR1 MNHEY, CDR2 SVGAGI. CDR3 length: 16 residues. The J segment lost 5 bases and the V segment lost 4 bases, leaving 11 bases of the junction unmatched. Here the CDR3 DNA reads TGTGCCAGCAGTTTGGGCCGCGGGAGGGCCCAGGAGACCCAGTACTTC. This gives the protein CASSLGRGRAQETQYF.

This clone was counted ten times or more. The rearrangement joins TRBV2 to TRBJ2-5; 7 positions match TRBD2. V was pared by 4 bases and J by 5 bases, with 10 bases of the junction left unmatched. Per germline, CDR1 SNHLY and CDR2 FYNNEI. This CDR3 has 15 residues. The CDR3 here is CASSVRGWPGETQYF. CDR3 coding DNA: TGTGCCAGCAGTGTGCGGGGGTGGCCGGGGGAGACCCAGTACTTC.

This rearrangement joins TRBV9 to TRBJ1-5, with TRBD1 as a possible D gene (5 bases). Germline CDR1 reads SGDLS; CDR2 reads YYNGEE. The CDR3 spans 13 residues. The V end lost 3 bases, the J end lost 4 bases, and 8 bases lay between the germline ends. CDR3 DNA sequence: TGTGCCAGCAGCGGAACAGGAAATCAGCCCCAGCATTTT. It is translated as CASSGTGNQPQHF.

V usage is TRBV4-2 and J usage is TRBJ2-3, with a possible D match to TRBD2 (6 bases). Germline V gives CDR1 LGHNA, CDR2 YNFKEQ. This CDR3 comprises 17 residues. V dropped 1 base and J dropped 1 base, with 15 bases sitting between them. CDR3 coding DNA: TGTGCCAGCAGCCAAGGTCGGGGAGCTAGCGGCACAGATACGCAGTATTTT. Protein: CASSQGRGASGTDTQYF.

The rearrangement uses TRBV5-1 and TRBJ1-1, with D possibly TRBD1 on 6 matching bases. The germline V gene has CDR1 SGHRS and CDR2 YFSETQ. The V end lost 3 bases, the J end lost 7 bases, and 19 bases lay between the germline ends. The CDR3 runs 15 residues. CDR3 in DNA: TGCGCCAGCAGCTCCACAGGGAATGAAGTCCATGAAGCTTTCTTT. It is translated as CASSSTGNEVHEAFF.

This clone has only a few counts. The J gene is TRBJ1-1, the V gene TRBV5-4; a weak D match, TRBD1 (5 bases). The CDR3 sequence is 14 residues long. V was trimmed by 1 base and J by 3 bases, leaving 10 bases between them. From germline, CDR1 is SGHNT and CDR2 YYREEE (reference sequence). The CDR3 reads CASSLLQVDTEAFF. CDR3 bases: TGTGCCAGCAGCTTGTTACAGGTGGACACTGAAGCTTTCTTT.

Points on this clone: Other DNA variants within this sample encode the same CDR3. This chain links TRBV5-1 with TRBJ2-7, with 10 bases fitting TRBD1. Germline CDR1 reads SGHRS; CDR2 reads YFSETQ. Trimming at V came to 4 bases and at J to 3 bases, leaving 4 bases not matched to a gene. The CDR3 has 14 amino acids. This CDR3 reads CASSLRTGGYEQYF. In DNA form, the CDR3 reads TGCGCCAGCAGCCTCCGGACAGGGGGCTACGAGCAGTACTTC.